This TCR beta chain was identified during a study of CD8 T cells in Susac syndrome. Germline V gives CDR1 SGHRS, CDR2 YFSETQ. CDR3 length: 14 residues. Trimming pared 0 bases from V and 8 bases from J, leaving 14 bases between. A note on this clonotype: Its target is not known.

Random hexamers were used to reverse transcribe roughly 0.45 to 1 ug of RNA. MiXCR, run by TCRdb on the immunoSEQ multiplex PCR reads, gives a single entry per CDR3 protein. The sample carries fewer than 200,000 distinct CDR3 sequences, 75% to 95% recorded once. Study outcomes and limitations: Expansion of clones was not seen in the CD4+ T cell repertoires of Susac syndrome.

This clonotype was sampled from a human donor with Susac syndrome. The rearrangement uses TRBV5-1 and TRBJ1-2, with D possibly matching TRBD1 (5 bases). The sample consisted of CD4+ T cells from PBMCs. CDR3 sequence (DNA): TGCGCCAGCAGCTTGGATGAGGGAAGGGGAGGCTACACCTTC. Protein: CASSLDEGRGGYTF.